Below are 29 T cell receptor beta chains sequenced from a single sample in a study of blood T cell repertoires in COVID-19. The method was immunoSEQ multiplex PCR; TCRdb's version includes in-frame clones alone and lacks a portion of them. This sample carries 75,000 to 95,000 clones, approximately 80% of them seen once, and the ten largest clones take around 13%. Sequenced input: peripheral blood. These receptors were collected from a woman aged 40 to 49 with active or convalescent COVID-19.

The J gene is TRBJ1-6, the V gene TRBV6-4; D is undetermined. Germline CDR1 MRHNA, CDR2 SNTAGT. The V gene lost 2 bases and the J gene lost 7 bases, with 6 bases spanning the gap. The CDR3 loop spans 13 amino acids. The CDR3 bases are TGTGCCAGCAGTGACACCAGAAATTCACCCCTCCACTTT. Protein product: CASSDTRNSPLHF.

The chain carries TRBV10-3 and TRBJ2-1, with D tentatively TRBD2 (7 bases). V gave up 4 bases and J gave up 9 bases, with 13 bases separating them. The CDR3 sequence is 13 residues long. Germline V lookup: CDR1 ENHRY, CDR2 SYGVKD. This CDR3 reads CAISGGGEGEQFF. The CDR3 coding sequence is TGTGCCATCAGTGGCGGGGGCGAGGGTGAGCAGTTCTTC.

The J gene is TRBJ2-7, the V gene TRBV28; TRBD2 agrees at 12 bases. The V gene's germline CDR1 is MDHEN and CDR2 SYDVKM. The CDR3 has 16 amino acids. V shed 5 bases, J shed 4 bases, and the junction held 9 bases outside the gene matches. DNA of the CDR3: TGTGCCAGCAGTCCGCCAGGACTAGCGGGAACTTACGAGCAGTACTTC. It is translated as CASSPPGLAGTYEQYF.

This chain joins TRBV12-3 or TRBV12-4 and TRBJ1-1; D not resolved. The CDR3 totals 13 residues. The V end was cut by 5 bases, the J end by 2 bases, with 9 bases between. CDR3 sequence reads: CASSLLANTEAFF. CDR3 sequence (DNA): TGTGCCAGCAGTCTACTAGCAAACACTGAAGCTTTCTTT.

This clone appeared a few times. This chain links TRBV9 with TRBJ2-1, with 8 bases fitting TRBD2. V shed 0 bases, J shed 9 bases, and the junction held 8 bases outside the gene matches. The CDR3 runs 15 residues. CDR1 SGDLS and CDR2 YYNGEE come from the germline V gene. CDR3 sequence (DNA): TGTGCCAGCAGCGTAGATTCTAGCGGGTTCCCTGAGCAGTTCTTC. It specifies CASSVDSSGFPEQFF. Together with reference TRBV9 and TRBJ2-1, the CDR3 gives the full variable domain: DSGVTQTPKHLITATGQRVTLRCSPRSGDLSVYWYQQSLDQGLQFLIQYYNGEERAKGNILERFSAQQFPDLHSELNLSSLELGDSALYFCASSVDSSGFPEQFFGPGTRLTVL.

The chain links TRBV29-1 to TRBJ1-2, with TRBD1 identical over 8 bases. Trimming removed 3 bases from V and 7 bases from J; junction bases left unmatched: 7. The CDR3 is 13 residues long. CDR1 and CDR2 (germline): SQVTM, ANQGSEA. Here the CDR3 reads CSVESWQGAGYTF. As DNA, the CDR3 is TGCAGCGTTGAGAGTTGGCAGGGGGCTGGCTACACCTTC.

The V call is TRBV28, the J call TRBJ1-4; D possibly corresponds to TRBD1 (6 bases). The V and J ends lost 3 bases and 8 bases respectively, with 16 bases between them. The CDR3 runs to 15 residues. Germline-derived CDR1 and CDR2 are MDHEN and SYDVKM. The chain's CDR3 is CASSFYRVGYEKLFF. DNA of the CDR3: TGTGCCAGCAGTTTCTACAGGGTAGGGTACGAAAAACTGTTTTTT.

The chain carries TRBV5-4 and TRBJ2-3, with TRBD1 as a possible D gene (5 bases). The CDR3 loop spans 14 amino acids. In germline, CDR1 is SGHNT, CDR2 YYREEE (reference sequence). The germline V and J ends were trimmed by 2 bases and 4 bases, with 11 bases remaining between them. The CDR3 here is CASSFWGGADTQYF. In DNA, the CDR3 is TGTGCCAGCAGCTTTTGGGGCGGAGCAGATACGCAGTATTTT.

There are a few counts of this clone. V is TRBV29-1 and J is TRBJ1-5; 7 bases match TRBD1. Trimming removed 6 bases from V and 5 bases from J; junction bases left unmatched: 7. The germline CDR1 and CDR2 sequences are SQVTM and ANQGSEA. This CDR3 contains 13 residues. CDR3 sequence reads: CSVQTGFDQPQHF. In DNA, the CDR3 is TGCAGCGTCCAGACAGGGTTTGATCAGCCCCAGCATTTT.

The sample holds one count of this clone. The J gene is TRBJ1-5, the V gene TRBV4-3, with D possibly matching TRBD1 (5 bases). The germline gives CDR1 LGHNA, CDR2 YSLEER. The CDR3 has 15 residues. V was shortened by 0 bases and J by 5 bases, with 11 bases between the two germline ends. CDR3: CASSQERGLHQPQHF. In nucleotides, the CDR3 is TGCGCCAGCAGCCAAGAAAGGGGCTTGCATCAGCCCCAGCATTTT.

The J gene is TRBJ1-5, the V gene TRBV10-1, with D maybe TRBD1 (5 bases). V shed 2 bases and J shed 0 bases, with 14 bases lying between them. This CDR3 comprises 17 residues. CDR1 is WNHNN and CDR2 is SYGVQD in the germline V gene (reference sequence). Here the CDR3 reads CASSEPKRDYSNQPQHF. In nucleotides, the CDR3 is TGCGCCAGCAGTGAGCCTAAACGGGACTATAGCAATCAGCCCCAGCATTTT.

The chain has TRBV18 and TRBJ1-5; 7 positions agree with TRBD1. Germline CDR1 is KGHSH and CDR2 is LQKENI. After removal of 4 bases from V and 1 base from J, the junction contained 4 bases not matched to a gene. The CDR3 length is 15 residues. In DNA, the CDR3 is TGTGCCAGCTCACGACAGGGTGGGAGCAATCAGCCCCAGCATTTT. It encodes CASSRQGGSNQPQHF.

This clone was seen a single time. V is TRBV7-3 and J is TRBJ2-3; 14 bases agree with TRBD2. CDR3 length: 17 residues. CDR1 and CDR2 from the germline V gene are SGHTA and FQGTGA. V lost 1 base to trimming and J lost 5 bases; unmatched junction nucleotides: 5. CDR3 loop: CASSLSGGLAGVDTQYF. CDR3 sequence (DNA): TGTGCCAGCAGCTTAAGTGGGGGACTAGCGGGAGTAGATACGCAGTATTTT.

In its sample, this clone was seen once. V gene TRBV6-6 combines with J gene TRBJ1-1; D is unclear. Trimming shortened V by 2 bases and J by 2 bases, and 9 bases separated the two germline ends. There are 14 residues in the CDR3. Germline V lookup: CDR1 MNHNY, CDR2 SVGAGI (reference sequence). CDR3 sequence: CASSYAEGNTEAFF. The DNA of the CDR3 is TGTGCCAGCAGTTACGCGGAAGGAAACACTGAAGCTTTCTTT.

The V gene is TRBV24-1, the J gene TRBJ2-3; D uncertain. The V gene lost 3 bases and the J gene lost 2 bases, with 5 bases spanning the gap. Germline assignment: CDR1 KGHDR and CDR2 SFDVKD. This CDR3 spans 13 amino acids. CDR3 amino acids: CATSDPNTDTQYF. CDR3 nucleotides: TGTGCCACCAGTGATCCTAACACAGATACGCAGTATTTT.

The V gene is TRBV19, the J gene TRBJ1-2; 7 bases fit TRBD1. Germline V lookup: CDR1 LNHDA, CDR2 SQIVND (reference sequence). CDR3 length: 15 amino acids. The junction had 9 bases not matched to a gene; V was cut back by 4 bases and J by 4 bases. The CDR3 reads CASSTLETGTYGYTF. DNA of the CDR3: TGTGCCAGTAGTACATTGGAGACAGGGACCTATGGCTACACCTTC. Based on the CDR3 plus reference TRBV19 and TRBJ1-2, the full variable domain is DGGITQSPKYLFRKEGQNVTLSCEQNLNHDAMYWYRQDPGQGLRLIYYSQIVNDFQKGDIAEGYSVSREKKESFPLTVTSAQKNPTAFYLCASSTLETGTYGYTFGSGTRLTVV.

The chain is built from TRBV10-3 and TRBJ2-2; TRBD2 matches at 11 bases. J was trimmed by 6 bases and V by 4 bases; bases with no gene match: 4. Germline lookup yields CDR1 ENHRY and CDR2 SYGVKD. The CDR3 runs to 15 residues. For the CDR3, the DNA is TGTGCCATCAGTGCAAGTAGCGGGAGGGCCGGGGAGCTGTTTTTT. Translating it yields CAISASSGRAGELFF.

This clone counts as medium-sized. V usage is TRBV4-3 and J usage is TRBJ2-3; 8 bases agree with TRBD2. The trim removed 4 bases at V and 6 bases at J, leaving 6 bases unmatched. Germline values: CDR1 LGHNA, CDR2 YSLEER. The CDR3 runs to 14 residues. CDR3 region: CASSPGTRADTQYF. The CDR3 nucleotides are TGCGCCAGCAGCCCCGGGACTAGGGCCGATACGCAGTATTTT.

The chain employs TRBV18 and TRBJ1-2; TRBD1 matches at 7 bases. This CDR3 has 13 residues. CDR1 and CDR2 from the germline V gene are KGHSH and LQKENI. V lost 6 bases and J lost 5; bases outside the gene matches: 6. The CDR3 is CASSPGQNYGYTF. The DNA for the CDR3 is TGTGCCAGCTCCCCGGGACAGAATTATGGCTACACCTTC.

This chain uses TRBV27 with TRBJ1-2; D may be TRBD1 (6 bases). Germline V gives CDR1 MNHEY, CDR2 SMNVEV (reference sequence). The ends were cut back, 7 bases at V and 1 base at J, with 16 bases in the middle. There are 15 residues in the CDR3. This CDR3 is CASTTTGEVNYGYTF. As DNA, the CDR3 is TGTGCCAGCACAACGACAGGAGAGGTTAACTATGGCTACACCTTC.

The chain couples TRBV24-1 to TRBJ1-2; D gene ambiguous. The germline V and J ends were trimmed by 7 bases and 6 bases, with 11 bases remaining between them. Germline V CDR1 and CDR2: KGHDR, SFDVKD. The CDR3 is made up of 12 amino acids. The CDR3 DNA is TGTGCCACCAGAGATAGAGCTAATGGCTACACCTTC. Translating it yields CATRDRANGYTF.

This chain connects TRBV3-1 (or the pseudogene TRBV3-2) to TRBJ1-3, with D hard to call. V lost 6 bases and J lost 1, with 10 bases in between. Germline CDR1 LGHDT, CDR2 YNNKEL (reference sequence). This CDR3 has 14 residues. This chain's CDR3 is CASRNSYSGNTIYF. Written as DNA, the CDR3 is TGTGCCAGCAGAAACAGCTATTCTGGAAACACCATATATTTT.

The chain is built from TRBV4-3 and TRBJ1-4; 7 nucleotides align to TRBD1. Per germline, CDR1 LGHNA and CDR2 YSLEER. This CDR3 contains 15 residues. J was trimmed by 4 bases and V by 3 bases; bases with no gene match: 5. The CDR3 protein is CASSQDRFYNEKLFF. CDR3 bases: TGCGCCAGCAGCCAGGACAGGTTTTATAATGAAAAACTGTTTTTT.

This clone was detected a few times. The V call is TRBV30, the J call TRBJ1-3; TRBD1 matches at 10 bases. J lost 4 bases, V lost 0 bases, and 18 bases had no gene match. CDR3 length equals 20 residues. CDR1 and CDR2 from the germline V gene are GTSNPN and SVGIG (reference sequence). CDR3 sequence: CAWSVQRGQGFSLGGNTIYF. The CDR3 region has the DNA TGTGCCTGGAGTGTACAGAGGGGACAGGGGTTCTCCCTAGGGGGAAACACCATATATTTT.

The chain recombines TRBV5-1 with TRBJ2-7; D is possibly TRBD2 (6 bases). Deletions cut 1 base from V and 2 bases from J, with 13 bases between. Germline CDR1 SGHRS, CDR2 YFSETQ. The CDR3 sequence is 15 residues long. The CDR3 here is CASSLNNRGTYEQYF. The CDR3 DNA reads as TGCGCCAGCAGCTTGAACAACCGGGGGACCTACGAGCAGTACTTC.

V is TRBV11-2 and J is TRBJ1-3, with 7 positions matching TRBD1. CDR3 size: 14 residues. Losses at the gene ends were 5 bases for V and 2 bases for J; bases not matched to a gene: 3. Germline values: CDR1 SGHAT, CDR2 FQNNGV. Written as DNA, the CDR3 is TGTGCCAGCAGCCGAGGGACAGCTGGAAACACCATATATTTT. Its translation: CASSRGTAGNTIYF.

The chain couples TRBV7-2 to TRBJ2-1; 8 bases match TRBD2. Unmatched junction bases numbered 10, after V lost 0 bases and J lost 3 bases. CDR1 and CDR2 from the germline V gene are SGHTA and FQGNSA. The CDR3 has 18 amino acids. The CDR3 region is CASSLAHLAGAFYNEQFF. In DNA, the CDR3 is TGTGCCAGCAGCTTAGCGCATCTAGCGGGCGCGTTCTACAATGAGCAGTTCTTC. Drawing the rest from reference TRBV7-2 and TRBJ2-1, the complete variable domain is GAGVSQSPSNKVTEKGKDVELRCDPISGHTALYWYRQSLGQGLEFLIYFQGNSAPDKSGLPSDRFSAERTGGSVSTLTIQRTQQEDSAVYLCASSLAHLAGAFYNEQFFGPGTRLTVL.

The rearrangement joins TRBV10-3 to TRBJ2-5, with TRBD2 matching 16 bases. J gave up 1 base and V 6 bases, and 8 bases lay outside the gene matches. The CDR3 is 18 amino acids. The germline CDR1 and CDR2 sequences are ENHRY and SYGVKD. The chain's CDR3 is CAIRGTSGRGGSQETQYF. The CDR3 nucleotides read TGTGCCATCAGAGGGACTAGCGGGAGGGGAGGTTCCCAAGAGACCCAGTACTTC.

CDR3 coding DNA: TGCGCCAGCAGTTTTACAGGGGGCGACTATGGCTACACCTTC. It is translated as CASSFTGGDYGYTF. The gene calls are TRBV5-1 and TRBJ1-2; 9 bases align to TRBD1. Trimming removed 5 bases from V and 3 bases from J; junction bases left unmatched: 5. The CDR3 has 14 amino acids. Germline CDR1 SGHRS, CDR2 YFSETQ.